The next 15 T cell receptor beta chains were all read from a single sample in a study of cytomegalovirus exposure and HLA in healthy donors. Method: immunoSEQ multiplex PCR; TCRdb's copy keeps in-frame clones and lacks some. The repertoire consists of around 400,000 clones, with about nine tenths occurring once and the leading ten covering 0.83%. Source material: PBMCs. The receptors stem from a woman under 30 in good health and CMV-seronegative.

A single count supports this clone. This chain links TRBV5-6 with TRBJ2-1; D is possibly TRBD2 (5 bases). This CDR3 comprises 15 residues. Trimming stripped 3 bases from V and 4 bases from J, with 14 bases between. CDR1 SGHDT and CDR2 YYEEEE come from the germline V gene. The CDR3 protein is CASSSGLQSYNEQFF. CDR3 nucleotide sequence: TGTGCCAGCAGCTCTGGACTCCAGAGTTACAATGAGCAGTTCTTC. Drawing the rest from reference TRBV5-6 and TRBJ2-1, the complete variable domain is DAGVTQSPTHLIKTRGQQVTLRCSPKSGHDTVSWYQQALGQGPQFIFQYYEEEERQRGNFPDRFSGHQFPNYSSELNVNALLLGDSALYLCASSSGLQSYNEQFFGPGTRLTVL.

In this sample, this clone turned up a few times. The rearrangement links TRBV2 to TRBJ2-3; D is uncertain. The germline V gene has CDR1 SNHLY and CDR2 FYNNEI. Trimming shortened V by 0 bases and J by 8 bases, and 6 bases separated the two germline ends. This CDR3 is 12 amino acids long. CDR3 in amino acids: CASSEAPITQYF. The CDR3 DNA reads TGTGCCAGCAGTGAAGCGCCTATTACGCAGTATTTT.

This rearrangement joins TRBV27 to TRBJ2-1, with 11 bases that match TRBD2. This CDR3 is built from 15 residues. From germline, CDR1 is MNHEY and CDR2 SMNVEV (reference sequence). The V segment lost 5 bases and the J segment 5 bases; nucleotides outside the gene matches: 5. CDR3 sequence reads: CASSRGTSGNNEQFF. The DNA for the CDR3 is TGTGCCAGCAGTCGAGGGACTAGCGGCAACAATGAGCAGTTCTTC.

This chain joins TRBV30 and TRBJ1-2, with D possibly TRBD1 on 6 matching bases. Between the trimmed V and J ends, which lost 5 bases and 4 bases, there was a span of 26 bases. Germline V gene sequence: CDR1 GTSNPN, CDR2 SVGIG (reference sequence). The CDR3 is made up of 17 amino acids. The CDR3 spells CAWVPSDSKPLFYGYTF. For the CDR3, the DNA is TGTGCCTGGGTCCCCTCGGACAGTAAGCCCCTTTTCTATGGCTACACCTTC.

This chain links TRBV9 with TRBJ1-1, with 8 nucleotides matching TRBD1. Per the germline V gene, CDR1 is SGDLS and CDR2 is YYNGEE. This CDR3 contains 14 residues. The J segment lost 0 bases and the V segment lost 5 bases, leaving 3 bases of the junction unmatched. Here the CDR3 reads CASSAGGMNTEAFF. The CDR3 DNA is TGTGCCAGCAGTGCAGGGGGCATGAACACTGAAGCTTTCTTT.

This sequence joins TRBV28 and TRBJ2-7; a possible D gene is TRBD1 (5 bases). CDR1 is MDHEN and CDR2 is SYDVKM in the germline V gene. V was cut by 5 bases and J by 1 base, with 9 bases left in between. The CDR3 has 13 amino acids. CDR3 loop: CASSPGMSYEQYF. The DNA for the CDR3 is TGTGCCAGCAGTCCAGGGATGTCCTACGAGCAGTACTTC.

This clone was recorded once. The chain employs TRBV7-8 and TRBJ1-5, with D unclear. Trimming cost V 3 bases and J 5 bases, with 8 bases left between them. This CDR3 is 13 amino acids long. The germline CDR1 and CDR2 sequences are SGHVS and FQNEAQ. The CDR3 loop reads CASSFSADQPQHF. In DNA, the CDR3 is TGTGCCAGCAGCTTCTCGGCGGATCAGCCCCAGCATTTT.

Ten or more counts support this clone. The chain links TRBV7-9 to TRBJ2-7; D may be TRBD1 (6 bases). The germline CDR1 and CDR2 sequences are SEHNR and FQNEAQ (reference sequence). Trimming removed 5 bases from V and 2 bases from J, with 19 bases in between. The CDR3 extends over 16 amino acids. The chain's CDR3 is CASSTKVSDSTYEQYF. CDR3 DNA: TGTGCCAGCAGCACAAAGGTGTCGGACAGCACCTACGAGCAGTACTTC.

The chain's CDR3 is CAWTYGAGLDTQYF. CDR3 DNA: TGTGCCTGGACCTACGGAGCGGGATTAGATACGCAGTATTTT. The chain carries TRBV30 and TRBJ2-3, with 7 nucleotides matching TRBD2. The CDR3 consists of 14 residues. V trimming: 4 bases; J trimming: 5 bases; junction bases outside the gene matches: 9. The V gene's germline CDR1 is GTSNPN and CDR2 SVGIG (reference sequence).

This sequence joins TRBV4-1 and TRBJ2-5; a weak D match, TRBD2 (5 bases). The germline V gene has CDR1 MGHRA and CDR2 YSYEKL. The V and J ends lost 0 bases and 0 bases respectively, with 8 bases between them. The CDR3 covers 15 residues. The CDR3 spells CASSQDRGYQETQYF. CDR3 bases: TGCGCCAGCAGCCAAGACCGGGGTTACCAAGAGACCCAGTACTTC.

V is TRBV14 and J is TRBJ2-7; 10 nucleotides line up with TRBD1. With V trimmed by 3 bases and J by 3 bases, 5 bases remained unmatched. The CDR3 spans 15 residues. Germline V lookup: CDR1 SGHDN, CDR2 FVKESK. The CDR3: CASSQTGGRIYEQYF. The DNA for the CDR3 is TGTGCCAGCAGCCAGACAGGGGGCCGGATCTACGAGCAGTACTTC.

CDR3 loop: CASSESGTGTDTQYF. Here the CDR3 DNA reads TGTGCCAGCAGTGAATCCGGGACAGGGACAGATACGCAGTATTTT. V is TRBV6-1 and J is TRBJ2-3, with 9 bases identical to TRBD1. CDR1 and CDR2 from the germline V gene are MNHNS and SASEGT. This CDR3 has 15 residues. V was clipped by 2 bases and J by 3 bases; unmatched bases: 3.

This clone was seen just once. The chain has TRBV28 and TRBJ1-5; no reliable D call. V was clipped by 1 base and J by 8 bases, with 6 bases between them. Germline lookup yields CDR1 MDHEN and CDR2 SYDVKM. This CDR3 comprises 12 residues. CDR3 protein: CASSLSGEPQHF. The CDR3, as DNA: TGTGCCAGCAGTTTATCCGGGGAGCCCCAGCATTTT.

This chain joins TRBV10-2 and TRBJ2-1; 9 bases are shared with TRBD2. Germline values: CDR1 WSHSY, CDR2 SAAADI. Trimming took 8 bases from V and 0 from J; bases not matched to a gene: 5. This CDR3 has 15 amino acids. The CDR3 nucleotides read TGCGCCAGCCAGCGTAGCGGGAGCTCCTACAATGAGCAGTTCTTC. This codes for CASQRSGSSYNEQFF.

V gene TRBV27 combines with J gene TRBJ2-3; the D gene is possibly TRBD2 (5 bases). CDR1 MNHEY and CDR2 SMNVEV come from the germline V gene (reference sequence). Trimming removed 5 bases from V and 3 bases from J, with 27 bases in between. The CDR3 runs 19 residues. This CDR3 reads CASSLRRGGSSATTDTQYF. The CDR3 nucleotides read TGTGCCAGCAGTCTTAGGCGCGGTGGCAGTAGCGCGACGACAGATACGCAGTATTTT.